The source of this T cell receptor (beta chain) is a study of blood T cells in healthy people across ages. Sample-barcoded 5' priming and a J-beta primer mix drove a second PCR of about 7 to 12 cycles. Via MiXCR, TCRdb re-called the 5' RACE reads, giving one row per CDR3 protein. The repertoire has 600,000 to 1,000,000 distinct CDR3 sequences, 58% of them found once; the top ten carry 20% to 25%. This clonotype was picked up many times. Trimming removed 6 bases from V and 7 bases from J, with 7 bases in between. There are 11 residues in the CDR3. This clonotype originated in a man aged 25 to 45 in good health. The chain has TRBV12-3 or TRBV12-4 and TRBJ2-1; D is undetermined. The sequencing sample was made of blood. The CDR3 sequence is CASSSLNEQFF. In nucleotides, the CDR3 is TGTGCCAGCAGCTCCTTGAATGAGCAGTTCTTC.